This T cell receptor (beta chain) was sequenced for a study of blood T cell repertoires in COVID-19. The overall study: Both acute and convalescent COVID-19 samples were obtained from the United States, Italy and Spain. PBMCs, B-cell-depleted T cells, or T cells were the source of the cDNA or gDNA that made up the material.

Authors' analysis steps: The assay estimated nucleated cells by amplifying reference gene primers. Some clones are missing from TCRdb's copy, which holds only in-frame ones; the method was immunoSEQ multiplex PCR. The V and J calls and clone size were taken over from that table, and D and trimming were inferred from the DNA. Of about 43,000 clones in the sample, around 87% are singletons; the top ten hold less than 5%. One Seattle source followed patients from active infection through their disease course. J gave up 1 base and V 8 bases, and 4 bases lay outside the gene matches. Looked up from germline, CDR1 is MNHEY and CDR2 is SVGAGI. This CDR3 spans 13 amino acids.

The sequence was collected from a man aged 40-49 years with COVID-19, enrolled during active disease. The rearrangement uses TRBV6-5 and TRBJ1-2, with TRBD1 matching 7 bases. Sequenced: peripheral blood. CDR3 residues: CASRDSYNYGYTF. For the CDR3, the DNA is TGTGCCAGCCGGGACAGCTATAACTATGGCTACACCTTC.